Listed below are T cell receptor beta chains from one sample, sequenced in a study of blood T cell repertoires in COVID-19. TCRdb keeps only in-frame clones here, not all; method: immunoSEQ multiplex PCR. This table holds approximately 230,000 clones, roughly 85% found once. Sequencing input: peripheral blood. All receptors derive from a man in his thirties or forties who had recovered from COVID-19. Each CDR3 is given with its conserved first and last residue. Each record gives: D gene, V gene, clone size, J gene, CDR3 protein, CDR3 DNA. A D gene is named only where the DNA matches it firmly. Clone size, where shown, is once, few, many, or a class for clones that have expanded.

NA	TRBV24-1	few	TRBJ1-3	CATSDFSRLCSGNTIYF	TGTGCCACCAGTGATTTCTCCAGACTCTGCTCTGGAAACACCATATATTTT
NA	TRBV9	NA	TRBJ1-2	CASSVGGGSGYTF	TGTGCCAGCAGCGTGGGGGGAGGATCTGGCTACACCTTC
NA	TRBV7-9	NA	TRBJ2-1	CASSLGPSGREQFF	TGTGCCAGCAGCTTGGGGCCCTCGGGTAGGGAGCAGTTCTTC
NA	TRBV4-2	NA	TRBJ1-1	CASSQDLRSYTEAFF	TGTGCCAGCAGCCAAGATTTGCGGTCGTACACTGAAGCTTTCTTT
NA	TRBV6-5	NA	TRBJ2-5	CASSYSDQGTQYF	TGTGCCAGCAGTTACTCTGACCAGGGGACCCAGTACTTC
TRBD2	TRBV7-8	NA	TRBJ2-7	CASSKRPGGVSYEQYF	TGTGCCAGCAGCAAAAGACCGGGGGGGGTATCCTACGAGCAGTACTTC
TRBD1	TRBV19	NA	TRBJ1-2	CASSTDRGDGYTF	TGTGCCAGTAGTACTGACAGGGGCGACGGCTACACCTTC
NA	TRBV7-9	NA	TRBJ1-4	CASSSNRETTNEKLFF	TGTGCCAGCAGCTCAAACAGGGAGACTACTAATGAAAAACTGTTTTTT
TRBD1	TRBV30	NA	TRBJ1-2	CAWSVHVTGNGYTF	TGTGCCTGGAGTGTACATGTGACAGGGAATGGCTACACCTTC
NA	TRBV6-5	NA	TRBJ1-4	CASRPDSWTNEKLFF	TGTGCCAGCAGACCTGACAGCTGGACTAATGAAAAACTGTTTTTT
NA	TRBV3-1/TRBV3-2	NA	TRBJ2-5	CASSQEMRETQYF	TGTGCCAGCAGCCAAGAAATGCGAGAGACCCAGTACTTC
NA	TRBV6-5	NA	TRBJ1-2	CASRPPGRHGYTF	TGTGCCAGCAGACCCCCAGGTCGACATGGCTACACCTTC
TRBD2	TRBV27	NA	TRBJ2-5	CASSFWGLAGAKKETQYF	TGTGCCAGCAGTTTCTGGGGACTAGCGGGGGCTAAGAAAGAGACCCAGTACTTC
TRBD1	TRBV2	NA	TRBJ1-4	CASRRTGRNEKLFF	TGTGCCAGCAGGCGGACAGGGAGGAATGAAAAACTGTTTTTT
TRBD1	TRBV5-4	NA	TRBJ2-7	CASSSGQGIVEQYF	TGTGCCAGCAGCTCGGGACAGGGAATAGTCGAGCAGTACTTC
NA	TRBV4-3	NA	TRBJ1-4	CASSQVSARGEKLFF	TGCGCCAGCAGCCAAGTTAGTGCCCGGGGTGAAAAACTGTTTTTT
TRBD1	TRBV15	NA	TRBJ1-1	CATSRGGQATSSTEAFF	TGTGCCACCAGCAGGGGAGGACAGGCGACATCATCCACTGAAGCTTTCTTT
NA	TRBV10-3	NA	TRBJ1-5	CAISESGGSQPQHF	TGTGCCATCAGTGAGTCTGGTGGGAGTCAGCCCCAGCATTTT
NA	TRBV7-9	NA	TRBJ1-1	CASSPGGTTEAFF	TGTGCCAGCAGCCCAGGCGGGACCACTGAAGCTTTCTTT
NA	TRBV4-1	NA	TRBJ1-4	CASSKAQSNEKLFF	TGCGCCAGCAGCAAAGCGCAGTCGAATGAAAAACTGTTTTTT
TRBD1	TRBV10-3	NA	TRBJ1-5	CASKTGTGSRQPQHF	TGTGCCTCAAAAACAGGGACAGGGTCCCGGCAGCCCCAGCATTTT
NA	TRBV5-5	NA	TRBJ2-1	CASSSGAGGYNEQFF	TGTGCCAGCAGCTCCGGGGCAGGGGGGTACAATGAGCAGTTCTTC
NA	TRBV6-2/TRBV6-3	few	TRBJ1-2	CASSMAVYGYTF	TGTGCCAGCAGTATGGCGGTCTATGGCTACACCTTC
NA	TRBV27	NA	TRBJ1-2	CASSLSYGIGTVNGYTF	TGTGCCAGCAGTTTATCCTACGGAATCGGGACTGTAAATGGCTACACCTTC
NA	TRBV27	once	TRBJ1-1	CASSWSEGTEAFF	TGTGCCAGCAGTTGGTCGGAGGGGACTGAAGCTTTCTTT
NA	TRBV29-1	NA	TRBJ2-3	CSVEENRGDTQYF	TGCAGCGTTGAAGAAAATAGGGGGGATACGCAGTATTTT
NA	TRBV11-3	NA	TRBJ1-3	CASSLSTGLGNTIYF	TGTGCCAGCAGCTTATCAACCGGGTTGGGAAACACCATATATTTT
NA	TRBV14	NA	TRBJ2-1	CASSQARVNEQFF	TGTGCCAGCAGCCAGGCCAGGGTCAATGAGCAGTTCTTC
NA	TRBV4-1	NA	TRBJ2-6	CASSLIYGEAGANVLTF	TGCGCCAGCAGCCTAATCTACGGCGAGGCCGGGGCCAACGTCCTGACTTTC
TRBD1	TRBV6-5	NA	TRBJ2-7	CASKTGPYEQYF	TGTGCCAGCAAGACAGGGCCCTACGAGCAGTACTTC
TRBD1	TRBV10-3	NA	TRBJ1-1	CAISYRGSLTEAFF	TGTGCCATCAGCTACAGGGGGAGTCTGACTGAAGCTTTCTTT
NA	TRBV27	NA	TRBJ2-3	CASSLSIADTQYF	TGTGCCAGCAGTTTATCTATAGCAGATACGCAGTATTTT
NA	TRBV5-4	NA	TRBJ1-6	CASSRGGANSPLHF	TGTGCCAGCAGCCGGGGGGGGGCAAATTCACCCCTCCACTTT
TRBD1	TRBV27	NA	TRBJ1-5	CASRGGTGNSRDQPQHF	TGTGCCAGCCGCGGGGGGACAGGGAATAGTCGGGATCAGCCCCAGCATTTT
NA	TRBV10-1	few	TRBJ2-2	CASSERLTGELFF	TGCGCCAGCAGTGAGAGACTGACCGGGGAGCTGTTTTTT
NA	TRBV30	once	TRBJ1-1	CAWSEAGYTEAFF	TGTGCCTGGAGTGAGGCAGGGTACACTGAAGCTTTCTTT
TRBD1	TRBV18	NA	TRBJ2-1	CASSPAVRDRGRTGYNEQFF	TGTGCCAGCTCACCCGCGGTCAGGGACAGGGGGCGAACTGGTTACAATGAGCAGTTCTTC